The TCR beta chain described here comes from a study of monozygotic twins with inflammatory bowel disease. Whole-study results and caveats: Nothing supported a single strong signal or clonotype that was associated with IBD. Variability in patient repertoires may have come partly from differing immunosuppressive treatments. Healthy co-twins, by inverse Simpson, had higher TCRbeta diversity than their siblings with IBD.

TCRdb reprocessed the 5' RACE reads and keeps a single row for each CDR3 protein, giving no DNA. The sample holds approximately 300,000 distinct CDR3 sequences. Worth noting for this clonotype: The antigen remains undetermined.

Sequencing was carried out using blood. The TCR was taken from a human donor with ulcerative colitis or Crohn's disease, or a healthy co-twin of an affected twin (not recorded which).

This CDR3 reads CASSLLGQVSYEQYF. This chain joins TRBV5-1 and TRBJ2-7; TCRdb gives TRBD1 as the D gene, but with no DNA this cannot be confirmed. The CDR3 sequence is 15 residues long. In germline, CDR1 is SGHRS, CDR2 YFSETQ.